These 9 T cell receptor beta chains were all obtained from the same sample, sequenced in a study of cytomegalovirus exposure and HLA in healthy donors. The PCR made use of 60 Vbeta and 13 Jbeta primers. TCRdb's table, derived via immunoSEQ multiplex PCR, lists solely in-frame clones and lacks some. The repertoire holds 110,000 to 150,000 clones, with roughly 77% as singletons. Sequenced: PBMCs. Receptors were obtained from a man in his forties or fifties in good health and CMV-seronegative.

The chain is built from TRBV27 and TRBJ2-1, with TRBD2 matching 8 bases. V lost 4 bases and J lost 6; bases outside the gene matches: 8. The CDR3 covers 15 residues. Germline CDR1 and CDR2: MNHEY and SMNVEV (reference sequence). Written as DNA, the CDR3 is TGTGCCAGCAGTTCCCTCTTGCGGGGGGCCAATGAGCAGTTCTTC. Its translation is CASSSLLRGANEQFF.

The genes are TRBV2 and TRBJ2-1; 12 bases fit TRBD2. CDR1 and CDR2 (germline): SNHLY, FYNNEI. V lost 5 bases and J lost 2; bases outside the gene matches: 7. This CDR3 has 17 amino acids. The CDR3 sequence: CASSTPRTSGTYNEQFF. For the CDR3, the DNA is TGTGCCAGCAGTACCCCTAGGACTAGCGGGACCTACAATGAGCAGTTCTTC.

The V gene is TRBV6-1, the J gene TRBJ2-3; TRBD2 might be the D (5 bases). The CDR3 consists of 12 residues. Germline CDR1 and CDR2: MNHNS and SASEGT. Trimming removed 7 bases from V and 5 bases from J, with 10 bases in between. The CDR3 here is CASTLGRDTQYF. In nucleotides, the CDR3 is TGTGCCAGCACCCTAGGGAGAGATACGCAGTATTTT.

This clone was seen more than once but under ten times. The gene calls are TRBV11-2 and TRBJ2-1, with 8 bases matching TRBD2. The V gene's germline CDR1 is SGHAT and CDR2 FQNNGV. The CDR3 runs to 15 residues. With V trimmed by 1 base and J by 4 bases, 3 bases remained unmatched. The CDR3 bases are TGTGCCAGCAGCTTAGCGGGGGGGCCTTACAATGAGCAGTTCTTC. The encoded protein is CASSLAGGPYNEQFF.

The chain employs TRBV19 and TRBJ2-3, with 11 nucleotides matching TRBD1. There are 17 residues in the CDR3. Germline CDR1 is LNHDA and CDR2 is SQIVND (reference sequence). With 6 bases clipped from V and 4 bases from J, the junction kept 12 bases outside the gene matches. The CDR3 loop reads CASSIFHRTGGADTQYF. CDR3 bases: TGTGCCAGTAGCATTTTTCACCGGACAGGGGGCGCAGATACGCAGTATTTT.

The chain combines TRBV5-1 with TRBJ2-1; D remains ambiguous. The CDR3 length is 13 residues. The germline V gene has CDR1 SGHRS and CDR2 YFSETQ. Trimming stripped 4 bases from V and 0 bases from J, with 5 bases between. For the CDR3, the DNA is TGCGCCAGCAGCCCGAGCTCCTACAATGAGCAGTTCTTC. The encoded protein is CASSPSSYNEQFF.

The genes are TRBV9 and TRBJ1-6; TRBD1 agrees at 10 bases. CDR3 length equals 15 residues. Per germline, CDR1 SGDLS and CDR2 YYNGEE. J was trimmed by 9 bases and V by 2 bases; bases with no gene match: 5. This chain's CDR3 is CASSVTGTGVSPLHF. Here the CDR3 DNA reads TGTGCCAGCAGCGTTACCGGGACAGGGGTTTCACCCCTCCACTTT.

This chain joins TRBV2 and TRBJ2-1, with D perhaps matching TRBD2 (5 bases). This CDR3 is 18 amino acids long. Germline V CDR1 and CDR2: SNHLY, FYNNEI. Trimming removed 1 base from V and 3 bases from J, with 19 bases in between. This CDR3 reads CASSEVIGWRSLYNEQFF. CDR3 nucleotides: TGTGCCAGCAGTGAAGTCATAGGGTGGAGGTCGCTCTACAATGAGCAGTTCTTC.

The chain is built from TRBV6-5 and TRBJ1-6; 7 nucleotides match TRBD1. The CDR3 loop spans 14 amino acids. Trimming cost V 6 bases and J 7 bases; bases outside gene matches: 6. Germline values: CDR1 MNHEY, CDR2 SVGAGI. The CDR3 region has the DNA TGTGCCAGCAGGGTTGGGACAGACAATTCACCCCTCCACTTT. Its protein is CASRVGTDNSPLHF.